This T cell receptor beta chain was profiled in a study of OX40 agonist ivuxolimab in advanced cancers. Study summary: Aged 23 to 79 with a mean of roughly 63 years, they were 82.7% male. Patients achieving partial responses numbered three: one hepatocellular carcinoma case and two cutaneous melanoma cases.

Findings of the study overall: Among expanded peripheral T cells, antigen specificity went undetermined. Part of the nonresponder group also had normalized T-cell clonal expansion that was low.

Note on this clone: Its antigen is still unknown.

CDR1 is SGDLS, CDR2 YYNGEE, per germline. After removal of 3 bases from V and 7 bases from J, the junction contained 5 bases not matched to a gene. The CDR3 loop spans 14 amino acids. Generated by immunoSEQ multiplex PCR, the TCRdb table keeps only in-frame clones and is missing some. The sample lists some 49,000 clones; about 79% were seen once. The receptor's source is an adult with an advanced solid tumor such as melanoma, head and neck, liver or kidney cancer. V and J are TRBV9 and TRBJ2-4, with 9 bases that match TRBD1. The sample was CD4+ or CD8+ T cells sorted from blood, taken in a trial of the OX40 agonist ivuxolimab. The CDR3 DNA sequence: TGTGCCAGCAGCGCACAGGGGGCAGGGAACATTCAGTACTTC. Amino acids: CASSAQGAGNIQYF.